The clone carrying this T cell receptor (beta chain) was recorded at least ten times. What it binds is unknown. These data come from a study of T-cell memory formation after mild COVID-19. On the study more broadly: Largely, the TCR clusters proved donor specific.

Study-level points and caveats: Pre-infection memory harbored some responding clones, suggesting cross-reactive memory joined.

The CDR3 has 13 residues. Trimming cost V 5 bases and J 8 bases, with 13 bases left between them. With constant-segment primers, 5'RACE yielded cDNA libraries of TCR alpha and TCR beta that carried sample barcodes and UMIs. Each CDR3 protein is one row after TCRdb ran MiXCR on the 5' RACE reads. The table records roughly 150,000 distinct CDR3 sequences, roughly 14% of them present only once. Material: PBMCs or a T cell subset sorted from them (not recorded which). This TCR was recovered from an adult woman who had mild COVID-19 (a few samples of this study predate the infection). Cell type and time point are not known. The chain combines TRBV12-3 or TRBV12-4 with TRBJ2-1; D is undetermined. CDR3 residues: CASSGPQGDEQFF. Written as DNA, the CDR3 is TGTGCCAGCAGTGGCCCCCAAGGCGATGAGCAGTTCTTC.